These T cell receptor beta chains were read from a single sample in a study of identical twins. TCRdb fed the 5' RACE reads into MiXCR, producing one record per CDR3 protein. This sample has 460,000 or so distinct CDR3 sequences, with approximately 15% found just once. The same data also went into a second study, on yellow fever vaccine responses in identical twins.

The sequenced sample consisted of CD4+ T cells sorted from blood. Every receptor here comes from a young woman in good health. Both conserved end residues are part of each CDR3. Each record gives: D gene, V gene, clone size, J gene, CDR3 protein, CDR3 DNA. D genes are given only for firm matches. Not all rows give a size; the values are once, few, many and, for expanded clones, a class.

D: -
V: TRBV4-3
size: -
J: TRBJ2-5
CDR3: CASSQDLTSQTQYF
DNA: TGCGCCAGCAGCCAAGATCTCACTAGTCAGACCCAGTACTTC

D: -
V: TRBV24-1
size: -
J: TRBJ2-3
CDR3: CATSARGAGADTQYF
DNA: TGTGCCACCAGCGCACGGGGGGCAGGGGCAGATACGCAGTATTTT

D: -
V: TRBV7-9
size: few
J: TRBJ2-1
CDR3: CASSSKTGKGVDEQFF
DNA: TGTGCCAGCAGCTCCAAAACAGGGAAAGGTGTGGATGAGCAGTTCTTC

D: -
V: TRBV29-1
size: -
J: TRBJ2-1
CDR3: CSVGGGTYNEQFF
DNA: TGCAGCGTTGGAGGAGGGACCTACAATGAGCAGTTCTTC

D: TRBD1
V: TRBV28
size: few
J: TRBJ2-4
CDR3: CASSWDRRSKNIQYF
DNA: TGTGCCAGCAGTTGGGACAGGAGATCCAAAAACATTCAGTACTTC

D: -
V: TRBV7-9
size: many
J: TRBJ2-1
CDR3: CATAQGPYNEQFF
DNA: TGTGCCACCGCGCAGGGGCCTTACAATGAGCAGTTCTTC

D: -
V: TRBV20-1
size: few
J: TRBJ2-5
CDR3: CSARGPPSQETQYF
DNA: TGCAGTGCTAGAGGTCCACCATCTCAAGAGACCCAGTACTTC

D: TRBD1
V: TRBV5-5
size: -
J: TRBJ2-7
CDR3: CASSFKGATSSYEQYF
DNA: TGTGCCAGCAGCTTTAAGGGGGCAACGAGCTCCTACGAGCAGTACTTC

D: -
V: TRBV6-1
size: -
J: TRBJ2-7
CDR3: CASRGSRDETYEQYF
DNA: TGTGCCAGCAGGGGGAGTCGGGACGAGACCTACGAGCAGTACTTC

D: -
V: TRBV2
size: -
J: TRBJ2-4
CDR3: CASSEDFLAKNIQYF
DNA: TGTGCCAGCAGTGAGGACTTTTTAGCCAAAAACATTCAGTACTTC

D: TRBD1
V: TRBV6-5
size: few
J: TRBJ1-5
CDR3: CASSLTGTGKGQPQHF
DNA: TGTGCCAGCAGTTTGACCGGGACAGGGAAGGGCCAGCCCCAGCATTTT

D: TRBD1
V: TRBV19
size: -
J: TRBJ2-7
CDR3: CASSIRRDRDSAYEQYF
DNA: TGTGCCAGTAGTATAAGAAGGGACCGGGACAGCGCCTACGAGCAGTACTTC

D: -
V: TRBV11-2
size: few
J: TRBJ2-7
CDR3: CASSSRLGGRF
DNA: TGTGCCAGCAGCTCTCGACTAGGGGGACGCTTC

D: -
V: TRBV10-3
size: -
J: TRBJ2-2
CDR3: CAISESATGGRGDTGELFF
DNA: TGTGCCATCAGTGAGTCAGCTACTGGAGGGCGCGGGGACACCGGGGAGCTGTTTTTT

D: -
V: TRBV12-3/TRBV12-4
size: few
J: TRBJ1-2
CDR3: CASSFGGSHYGYTF
DNA: TGTGCCAGCAGTTTTGGCGGATCCCACTATGGCTACACCTTC

D: TRBD1
V: TRBV10-3
size: few
J: TRBJ1-1
CDR3: CAISGRDRVSEAFF
DNA: TGTGCCATCAGTGGCCGGGACAGGGTATCTGAAGCTTTCTTT

D: TRBD2
V: TRBV11-2
size: -
J: TRBJ2-3
CDR3: CASSRRTSGVTSTDTQYF
DNA: TGTGCCAGCAGCCGTCGGACTAGCGGGGTAACTAGCACAGATACGCAGTATTTT

D: -
V: TRBV7-8
size: few
J: TRBJ1-5
CDR3: CASSPAEHSNQPQHF
DNA: TGTGCCAGCAGCCCGGCCGAACATAGCAATCAGCCCCAGCATTTT

D: -
V: TRBV28
size: few
J: TRBJ2-5
CDR3: CASSFNIWGVEETQYF
DNA: TGTGCCAGCAGTTTCAATATCTGGGGTGTCGAAGAGACCCAGTACTTC

D: TRBD1
V: TRBV6-5
size: -
J: TRBJ2-7
CDR3: CASSYEGARFGEQYF
DNA: TGTGCCAGCAGTTACGAGGGGGCGAGATTTGGCGAGCAGTACTTC

D: TRBD2
V: TRBV6-5
size: -
J: TRBJ2-3
CDR3: CASSYSKAGGPKVTDTQYF
DNA: TGTGCCAGCAGTTACTCGAAGGCGGGGGGGCCCAAGGTTACAGATACGCAGTATTTT

D: -
V: TRBV6-1
size: -
J: TRBJ1-1
CDR3: CASRTLGDRPTEAFF
DNA: TGTGCCAGCAGAACCCTGGGCGACAGGCCCACTGAAGCTTTCTTT

D: TRBD1
V: TRBV7-9
size: few
J: TRBJ1-1
CDR3: CASSPPTGPAFF
DNA: TGTGCCAGCAGCCCACCGACAGGGCCGGCTTTCTTT

D: TRBD2
V: TRBV7-2
size: few
J: TRBJ2-5
CDR3: CASSSSGRAVETQYF
DNA: TGTGCCAGCAGTTCTAGCGGGAGGGCGGTAGAGACCCAGTACTTC

D: -
V: TRBV10-3
size: -
J: TRBJ2-3
CDR3: CAISVRSADTQYF
DNA: TGTGCCATCAGTGTGCGCAGCGCAGATACGCAGTATTTT

D: -
V: TRBV11-2
size: few
J: TRBJ2-5
CDR3: CASSQFNLPGSQETQYF
DNA: TGTGCCAGCAGCCAATTTAACCTCCCAGGGTCCCAAGAGACCCAGTACTTC

D: TRBD1
V: TRBV5-1
size: few
J: TRBJ2-1
CDR3: CASSLAGQGAYNEQFF
DNA: TGCGCCAGCAGCTTGGCAGGACAGGGGGCGTACAATGAGCAGTTCTTC

D: -
V: TRBV29-1
size: -
J: TRBJ1-2
CDR3: CSVVRQADYGYTF
DNA: TGCAGCGTTGTCCGACAGGCGGACTATGGCTACACCTTC

D: -
V: TRBV5-1
size: many
J: TRBJ1-1
CDR3: CASSPEGSGAFF
DNA: TGCGCCAGCAGCCCGGAAGGATCCGGAGCTTTCTTT

D: -
V: TRBV12-3/TRBV12-4
size: many
J: TRBJ2-7
CDR3: CASSSRTAGYEQYF
DNA: TGTGCCAGCAGTTCTCGGACAGCTGGCTACGAGCAGTACTTC

D: TRBD2
V: TRBV7-2
size: few
J: TRBJ2-5
CDR3: CASSFLGGQETQYF
DNA: TGTGCCAGCAGCTTCCTGGGGGGGCAAGAGACCCAGTACTTC

D: TRBD1
V: TRBV10-3
size: -
J: TRBJ1-4
CDR3: CAIGTGGSEKLFF
DNA: TGTGCCATCGGGACAGGGGGGAGTGAAAAACTGTTTTTT

D: -
V: TRBV4-1
size: -
J: TRBJ2-7
CDR3: CASSLRGELPDYEQYF
DNA: TGCGCCAGCAGCCTCCGAGGGGAACTCCCGGACTACGAGCAGTACTTC

D: -
V: TRBV20-1
size: -
J: TRBJ2-1
CDR3: CSATRVGGDEQFF
DNA: TGCAGTGCTACTCGGGTGGGGGGAGATGAGCAGTTCTTC

D: TRBD1
V: TRBV7-2
size: many
J: TRBJ1-1
CDR3: CASSGGTGQNTEAFF
DNA: TGTGCCAGCAGCGGAGGGACAGGCCAGAACACTGAAGCTTTCTTT

D: -
V: TRBV12-3/TRBV12-4
size: few
J: TRBJ2-2
CDR3: CASSLNRAGTGELFF
DNA: TGTGCCAGCAGTTTAAACAGGGCTGGCACCGGGGAGCTGTTTTTT

D: TRBD1
V: TRBV20-1
size: few
J: TRBJ1-5
CDR3: CSARPRTGQPQHF
DNA: TGCAGTGCTAGACCTAGGACAGGACAGCCCCAGCATTTT

D: TRBD1
V: TRBV7-9
size: -
J: TRBJ2-7
CDR3: CASSFIPGQGNYEQYF
DNA: TGTGCCAGCAGCTTCATTCCGGGACAGGGGAACTACGAGCAGTACTTC

D: -
V: TRBV5-1
size: few
J: TRBJ2-7
CDR3: CASSSAPGVSYEQYF
DNA: TGCGCCAGCAGCTCCGCACCAGGGGTGTCCTACGAGCAGTACTTC

D: -
V: TRBV6-1
size: -
J: TRBJ2-5
CDR3: CASEVGPEETQYF
DNA: TGTGCCAGCGAGGTGGGGCCCGAAGAGACCCAGTACTTC

D: TRBD2
V: TRBV7-2
size: few
J: TRBJ2-7
CDR3: CASSLRRGAYEQYF
DNA: TGTGCCAGCAGCTTAAGGCGGGGGGCCTACGAGCAGTACTTC

D: -
V: TRBV12-3/TRBV12-4
size: few
J: TRBJ2-3
CDR3: CASSSGGAGDTQYF
DNA: TGTGCCAGCAGTTCCGGGGGCGCGGGAGATACGCAGTATTTT

D: TRBD2
V: TRBV27
size: -
J: TRBJ2-5
CDR3: CASSFTGGRQETQYF
DNA: TGTGCCAGCAGTTTTACGGGGGGGAGACAAGAGACCCAGTACTTC